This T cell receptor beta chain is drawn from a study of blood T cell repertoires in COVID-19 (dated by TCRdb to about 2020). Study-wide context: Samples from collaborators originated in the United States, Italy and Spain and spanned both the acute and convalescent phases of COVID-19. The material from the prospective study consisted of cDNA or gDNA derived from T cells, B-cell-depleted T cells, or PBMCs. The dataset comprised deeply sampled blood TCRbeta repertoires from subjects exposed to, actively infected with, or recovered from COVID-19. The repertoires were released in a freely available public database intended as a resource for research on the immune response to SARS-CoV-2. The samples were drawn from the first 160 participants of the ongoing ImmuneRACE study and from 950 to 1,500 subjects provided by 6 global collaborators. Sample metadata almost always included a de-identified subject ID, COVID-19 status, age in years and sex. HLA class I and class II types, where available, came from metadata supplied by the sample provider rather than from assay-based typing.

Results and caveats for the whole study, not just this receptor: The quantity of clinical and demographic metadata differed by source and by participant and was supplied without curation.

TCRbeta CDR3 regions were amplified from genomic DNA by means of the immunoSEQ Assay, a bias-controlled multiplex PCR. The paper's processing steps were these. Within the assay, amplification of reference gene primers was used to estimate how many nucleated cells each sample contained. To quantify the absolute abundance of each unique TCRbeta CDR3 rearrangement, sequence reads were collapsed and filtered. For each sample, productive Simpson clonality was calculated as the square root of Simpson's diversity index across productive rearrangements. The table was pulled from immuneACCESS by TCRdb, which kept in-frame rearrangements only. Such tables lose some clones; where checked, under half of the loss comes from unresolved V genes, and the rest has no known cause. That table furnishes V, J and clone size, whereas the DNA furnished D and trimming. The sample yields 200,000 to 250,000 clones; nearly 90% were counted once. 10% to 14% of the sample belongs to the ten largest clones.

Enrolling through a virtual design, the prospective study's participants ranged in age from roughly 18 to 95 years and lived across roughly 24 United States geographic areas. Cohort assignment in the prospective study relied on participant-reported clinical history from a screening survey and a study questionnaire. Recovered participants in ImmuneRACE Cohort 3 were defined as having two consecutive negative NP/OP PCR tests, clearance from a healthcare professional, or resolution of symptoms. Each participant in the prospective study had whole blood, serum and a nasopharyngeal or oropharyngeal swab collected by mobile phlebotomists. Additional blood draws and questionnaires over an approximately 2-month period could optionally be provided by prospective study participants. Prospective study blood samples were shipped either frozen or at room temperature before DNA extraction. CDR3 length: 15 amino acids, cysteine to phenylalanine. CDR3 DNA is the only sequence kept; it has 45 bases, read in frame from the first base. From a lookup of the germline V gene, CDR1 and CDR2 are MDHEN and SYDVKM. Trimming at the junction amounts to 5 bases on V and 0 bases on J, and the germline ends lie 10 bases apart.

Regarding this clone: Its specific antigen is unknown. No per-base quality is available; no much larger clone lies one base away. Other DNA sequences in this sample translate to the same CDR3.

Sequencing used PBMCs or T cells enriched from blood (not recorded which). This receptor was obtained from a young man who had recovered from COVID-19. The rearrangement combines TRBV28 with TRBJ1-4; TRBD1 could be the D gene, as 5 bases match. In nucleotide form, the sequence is TGTGCCAGCAGTCTCCGGGGGTCAACTAATGAAAAACTGTTTTTT. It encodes CASSLRGSTNEKLFF.